One sample yielded the 20 T cell receptor beta chains listed below, sequenced in a study of blood T cell dynamics during melanoma immunotherapy. Findings and limits, study-wide: Among sorted CD8+ subsets, immune-effector cells had the highest clonality and cell-free DNA similarity.

Their recognized antigens are unknown. The table came from immunoSEQ multiplex PCR; TCRdb's copy has only in-frame clones and leaves some out. This table holds about 2,000 clones, roughly three quarters found once. The time point here: week 3, after first cycle of checkpoint inhibitor. The CD3+ CD4- CD8+ CD45RA- CD45RO-high CD27- CCR7- memory phenotype defined TIE cells. Sequencing used CD8+ T cells from blood, obtained from a patient treated with checkpoint blockade. These receptors were collected from a human donor with melanoma.

This chain connects TRBV10-1 to TRBJ1-5; D call uncertain. Germline loops: CDR1 WNHNN, CDR2 SYGVQD (reference sequence). The CDR3 length is 14 residues. V dropped 10 bases and J dropped 3 bases, with 16 bases sitting between them. In nucleotides, the CDR3 is TGCGCCACCTGGATTTACGGGATCAATCAGCCCCAGCATTTT. It is translated as CATWIYGINQPQHF.

The V and J genes are TRBV7-9 and TRBJ2-5; 9 bases line up with TRBD2. The J call may be incorrect, as the DNA end agrees better with TRBJ2-7. The CDR3 has 14 amino acids. CDR1 and CDR2 from the germline V gene are SEHNR and FQNEAQ (reference sequence). The CDR3 nucleotides read TGTGCCAGCAGCTCAGCTAGCGGGATCCTCGAGCAGTACTTC. Translating gives CASSSASGILEQYF.

This clone was observed a handful of times. The J gene is TRBJ2-7, the V gene TRBV11-2; TRBD2 matches 9 bases. V shed 7 bases and J 2 bases; nucleotides not matched to a gene: 12. The CDR3 has 16 amino acids. CDR1 is SGHAT, CDR2 FQNNGV, per germline. Here the CDR3 reads CASITRSGRPPYEQYF. CDR3 bases: TGTGCCAGCATCACTCGGAGCGGGAGGCCACCCTACGAGCAGTACTTC.

The V and J genes are TRBV4-3 and TRBJ2-2; D perhaps matches TRBD2 (5 bases). This CDR3 spans 15 amino acids. V gave up 1 base and J gave up 7 bases, with 13 bases separating them. Per the germline V gene, CDR1 is LGHNA and CDR2 is YSLEER. The CDR3 region has the DNA TGCGCCAGCAGCCAAGCCCGGGGATTGGGCGGGGAGCTGTTTTTT. It codes for CASSQARGLGGELFF.

This chain links TRBV10-1 with TRBJ2-3; 7 bases fit TRBD2. The germline CDR1 and CDR2 sequences are WNHNN and SYGVQD (reference sequence). The CDR3 extends over 14 amino acids. After removal of 3 bases from V and 5 bases from J, the junction contained 5 bases not matched to a gene. CDR3 residues: CASSEMASGDTQYF. The DNA of the CDR3 is TGCGCCAGCAGTGAAATGGCTAGCGGAGATACGCAGTATTTT.

This chain uses TRBV7-9 with TRBJ2-1; TRBD2 matches 8 bases. V lost 5 bases, J lost 10 bases, and 13 bases stayed unmatched. CDR1 and CDR2 (germline): SEHNR, FQNEAQ (reference sequence). This CDR3 has 15 residues. The CDR3 nucleotides read TGTGCCAGCAGCCCTCCGGCTAGCGGGCGTTGGGAGCAGTTCTTC. It translates to CASSPPASGRWEQFF.

The rearrangement joins TRBV4-1 to TRBJ2-2, with D unresolved. Trimming removed 0 bases at V and 8 bases at J, with 13 bases between. The CDR3 runs to 15 residues. In germline, CDR1 is MGHRA, CDR2 YSYEKL. CDR3 region: CASSQDGSVAGELFF. In DNA form, the CDR3 reads TGCGCCAGCAGCCAAGATGGGTCCGTTGCGGGGGAGCTGTTTTTT.

There are a few counts of this clone. The CDR3 DNA reads as TGTGCCAGCAGTTACCTCGGGGGGCGCGACGAGCAGTACTTC. Translated, it gives CASSYLGGRDEQYF. The V gene is TRBV6-6, the J gene TRBJ2-7, with TRBD2 as a possible D gene (7 bases). Trimming shortened V by 2 bases and J by 5 bases, and 13 bases separated the two germline ends. Germline V gene sequence: CDR1 MNHNY, CDR2 SVGAGI (reference sequence). The CDR3 runs to 14 residues.

V is TRBV25-1 and J is TRBJ1-5; D is unclear. CDR3 size: 13 residues. The V and J ends lost 2 bases and 6 bases respectively, with 8 bases between them. Germline assignment: CDR1 MGHDK and CDR2 SYGVNS. As DNA, the CDR3 is TGTGCCAGCAGTGAAACCCGGTCTCAGCCCCAGCATTTT. This sequence encodes CASSETRSQPQHF.

This rearrangement joins TRBV28 to TRBJ1-4; the match to TRBD1 covers 7 bases. The germline V gene has CDR1 MDHEN and CDR2 SYDVKM. Germline trimming cut 5 bases from V and 6 bases from J; bases unmatched to any gene: 6. CDR3 size: 14 residues. The CDR3, as DNA: TGTGCCAGCAGTACCGGGACAGTGGATGAAAAACTGTTTTTT. Its translation: CASSTGTVDEKLFF.

The chain carries TRBV4-1 and TRBJ2-5; 7 bases map to TRBD2. V lost 0 bases and J lost 5; bases outside the gene matches: 21. The germline V gene has CDR1 MGHRA and CDR2 YSYEKL. The CDR3 consists of 20 residues. The CDR3 reads CASSQDLLVGAGSIQETQYF. The CDR3, as DNA: TGCGCCAGCAGCCAAGATCTTCTGGTCGGAGCGGGAAGCATCCAGGAGACCCAGTACTTC.

Only one count was recorded for this clone. The rearrangement links TRBV7-9 to TRBJ2-1; D is uncertain. The germline CDR1 and CDR2 sequences are SEHNR and FQNEAQ (reference sequence). CDR3 length: 15 residues. V was cut by 4 bases and J by 0 bases, with 10 bases left in between. This CDR3 is CASSSTRISYNEQFF. The CDR3 nucleotides are TGTGCCAGCAGCTCGACGCGGATCTCCTACAATGAGCAGTTCTTC.

The chain combines TRBV4-1 with TRBJ1-3; no definite D call. There are 16 residues in the CDR3. In germline, CDR1 is MGHRA, CDR2 YSYEKL. V lost 0 bases and J 2 bases, leaving 11 bases between the germline ends. The chain's CDR3 is CASSQEGSLPGNTIYF. The CDR3 coding sequence is TGCGCCAGCAGCCAAGAGGGGTCTTTGCCTGGAAACACCATATATTTT.

The CDR3: CASSTQHSYFNYGYTF. The CDR3 bases are TGTGCCAGCAGCACACAACATAGCTACTTTAACTATGGCTACACCTTC. The rearrangement uses TRBV5-6 and TRBJ1-2; D unclear. This CDR3 has 16 amino acids. V was cut by 4 bases and J by 1 base, with 17 bases left in between. CDR1 is SGHDT and CDR2 is YYEEEE in the germline V gene.

V and J are TRBV10-3 and TRBJ2-2; D remains ambiguous. The germline V gene encodes CDR1 ENHRY and CDR2 SYGVKD. The CDR3 is 12 amino acids. The germline V and J ends were trimmed by 3 bases and 6 bases, with 5 bases remaining between them. The CDR3 bases are TGTGCCATCAGTGATGTTCCCGGGGAGCTGTTTTTT. Translated: CAISDVPGELFF.

The chain has TRBV19 and TRBJ1-3; D ambiguous. The CDR3 length is 12 residues. Trimming removed 8 bases at V and 4 bases at J, with 9 bases between. Germline CDR1 and CDR2: LNHDA and SQIVND (reference sequence). The CDR3 protein is CASSSAGNTIYF. CDR3 in DNA: TGTGCCAGTTCGTCGGCCGGAAACACCATATATTTT.

V is TRBV7-9 and J is TRBJ2-3, with TRBD2 matching over 11 bases. This CDR3 contains 17 residues. The J segment lost 2 bases and the V segment lost 5 bases, leaving 9 bases of the junction unmatched. CDR1 SEHNR and CDR2 FQNEAQ come from the germline V gene (reference sequence). CDR3 sequence (DNA): TGTGCCAGCAGCACTCCGACTAGCGGGACAACCACAGATACGCAGTATTTT. As protein: CASSTPTSGTTTDTQYF.

This chain joins TRBV19 and TRBJ1-2, with D possibly matching TRBD1 (5 bases). V lost 10 bases and J lost 3, with 15 bases in between. CDR1 and CDR2 (germline): LNHDA, SQIVND (reference sequence). The CDR3 consists of 13 residues. The chain's CDR3 is CATRPGLYYGYTF. CDR3 in DNA: TGTGCCACGCGACCGGGACTTTACTATGGCTACACCTTC.

The V and J genes are TRBV5-1 and TRBJ2-7; the D gene is possibly TRBD1 (5 bases). Trimming removed 2 bases at V and 5 bases at J, with 11 bases between. CDR3 length: 13 residues. Germline CDR1 reads SGHRS; CDR2 reads YFSETQ. The CDR3 sequence: CASSFLGADEQYF. The DNA of the CDR3 is TGCGCCAGCAGCTTCTTAGGGGCGGACGAGCAGTACTTC.

The rearrangement links TRBV7-6 to TRBJ2-2, with D uncertain. Germline V gene lookup returns CDR1 SGHVS and CDR2 FNYEAQ. Trimming removed 4 bases from V and 4 bases from J, with 10 bases in between. The CDR3 covers 14 residues. The CDR3 loop is CASSSGLSTGELFF. The CDR3 nucleotides read TGTGCCAGCAGCTCGGGCCTTTCCACCGGGGAGCTGTTTTTT.